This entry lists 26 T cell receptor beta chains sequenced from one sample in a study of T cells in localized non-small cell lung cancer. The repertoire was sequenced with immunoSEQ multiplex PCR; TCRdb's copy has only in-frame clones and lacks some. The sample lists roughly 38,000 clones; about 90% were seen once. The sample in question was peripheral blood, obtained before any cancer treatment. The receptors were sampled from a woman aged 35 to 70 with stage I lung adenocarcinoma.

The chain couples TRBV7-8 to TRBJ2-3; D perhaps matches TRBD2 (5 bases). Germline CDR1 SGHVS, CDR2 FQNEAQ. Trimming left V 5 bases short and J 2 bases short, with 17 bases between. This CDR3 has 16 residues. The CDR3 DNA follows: TGTGCCAGCAGCCGGGGATTTGCGGGTACCACAGATACGCAGTATTTT. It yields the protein CASSRGFAGTTDTQYF.

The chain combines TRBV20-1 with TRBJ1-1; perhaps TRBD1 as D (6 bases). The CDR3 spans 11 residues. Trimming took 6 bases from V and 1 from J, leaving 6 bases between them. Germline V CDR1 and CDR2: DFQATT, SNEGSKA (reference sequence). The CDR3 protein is CSAGGNTEAFF. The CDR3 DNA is TGCAGTGCAGGGGGGAACACTGAAGCTTTCTTT.

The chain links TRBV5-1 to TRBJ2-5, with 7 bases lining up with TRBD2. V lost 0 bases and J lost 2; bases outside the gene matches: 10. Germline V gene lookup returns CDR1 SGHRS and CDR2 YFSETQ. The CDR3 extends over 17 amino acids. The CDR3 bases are TGCGCCAGCAGCTTGGCGGGAGCGGGAACGCGGCAAGAGACCCAGTACTTC. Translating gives CASSLAGAGTRQETQYF. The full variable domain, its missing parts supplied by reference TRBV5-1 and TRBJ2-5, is KAGVTQTPRYLIKTRGQQVTLSCSPISGHRSVSWYQQTPGQGLQFLFEYFSETQRNKGNFPGRFSGRQFSNSRSEMNVSTLELGDSALYLCASSLAGAGTRQETQYFGPGTRLLVL.

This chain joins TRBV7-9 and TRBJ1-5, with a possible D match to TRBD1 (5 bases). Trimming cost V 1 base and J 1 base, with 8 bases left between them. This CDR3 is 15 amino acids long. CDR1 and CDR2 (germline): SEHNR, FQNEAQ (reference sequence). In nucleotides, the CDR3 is TGTGCCAGCAGCTTAGGCTGGGGGAGCAATCAGCCCCAGCATTTT. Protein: CASSLGWGSNQPQHF.

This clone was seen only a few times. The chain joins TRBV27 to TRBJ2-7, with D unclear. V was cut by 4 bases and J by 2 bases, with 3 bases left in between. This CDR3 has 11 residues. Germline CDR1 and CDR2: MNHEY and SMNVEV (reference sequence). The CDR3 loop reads CASSSTYEQYF. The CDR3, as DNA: TGTGCCAGCAGTTCCACCTACGAGCAGTACTTC.

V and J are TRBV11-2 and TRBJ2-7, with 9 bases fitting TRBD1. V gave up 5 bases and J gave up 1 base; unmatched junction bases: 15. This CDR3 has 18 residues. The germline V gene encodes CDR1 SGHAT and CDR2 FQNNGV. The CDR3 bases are TGTGCCAGCAGCCAAGATAGGGGGACAGGGACGATTTCCTACGAGCAGTACTTC. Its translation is CASSQDRGTGTISYEQYF.

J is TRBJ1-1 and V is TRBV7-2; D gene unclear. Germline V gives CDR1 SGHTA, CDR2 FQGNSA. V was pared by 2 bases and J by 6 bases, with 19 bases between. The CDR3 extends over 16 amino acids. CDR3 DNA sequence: TGTGCCAGCAGCTTATCTCCTGTTCGGGGTAAGCCTGAAGCTTTCTTT. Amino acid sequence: CASSLSPVRGKPEAFF. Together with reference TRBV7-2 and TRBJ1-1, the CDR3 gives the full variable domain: GAGVSQSPSNKVTEKGKDVELRCDPISGHTALYWYRQSLGQGLEFLIYFQGNSAPDKSGLPSDRFSAERTGGSVSTLTIQRTQQEDSAVYLCASSLSPVRGKPEAFFGQGTRLTVV.

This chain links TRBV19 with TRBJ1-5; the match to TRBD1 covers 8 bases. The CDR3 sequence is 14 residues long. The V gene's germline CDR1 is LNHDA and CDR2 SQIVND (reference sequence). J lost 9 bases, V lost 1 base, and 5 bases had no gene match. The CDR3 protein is CASSIAAGGRPQHF. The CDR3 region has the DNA TGTGCCAGTAGTATAGCGGCAGGGGGCCGGCCCCAGCATTTT.

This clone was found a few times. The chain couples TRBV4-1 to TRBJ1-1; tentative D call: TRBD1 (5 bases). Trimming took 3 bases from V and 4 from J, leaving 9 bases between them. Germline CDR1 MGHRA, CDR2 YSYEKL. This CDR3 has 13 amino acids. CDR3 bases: TGCGCCAGCAGCCAGCCAAGGGGCACTGAAGCTTTCTTT. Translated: CASSQPRGTEAFF.

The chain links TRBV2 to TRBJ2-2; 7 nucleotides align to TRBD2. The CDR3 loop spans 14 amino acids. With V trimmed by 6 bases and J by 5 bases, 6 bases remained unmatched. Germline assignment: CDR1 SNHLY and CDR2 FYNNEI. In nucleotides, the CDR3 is TGTGCCAGCAGGTCGCAGGGAGGGACCGGGGAGCTGTTTTTT. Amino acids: CASRSQGGTGELFF.

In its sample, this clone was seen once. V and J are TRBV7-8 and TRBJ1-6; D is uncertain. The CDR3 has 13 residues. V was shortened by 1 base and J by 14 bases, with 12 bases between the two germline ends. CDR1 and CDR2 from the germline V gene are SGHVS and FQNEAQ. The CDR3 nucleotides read TGTGCCAGCAGCTTAGACCGTTCAGGATCCCTCCACTTT. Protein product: CASSLDRSGSLHF.

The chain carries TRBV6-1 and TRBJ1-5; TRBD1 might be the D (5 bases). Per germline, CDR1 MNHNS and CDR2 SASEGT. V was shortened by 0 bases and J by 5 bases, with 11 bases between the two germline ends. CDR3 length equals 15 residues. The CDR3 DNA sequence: TGTGCCAGCAGTGAAGCCCCAGGGTCCCATCAGCCCCAGCATTTT. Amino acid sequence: CASSEAPGSHQPQHF.

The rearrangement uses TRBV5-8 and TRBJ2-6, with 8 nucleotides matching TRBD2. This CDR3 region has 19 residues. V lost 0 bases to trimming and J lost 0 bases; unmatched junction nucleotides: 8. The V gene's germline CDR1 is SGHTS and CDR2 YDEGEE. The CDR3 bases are TGTGCCAGCAGCTTGGCATTTGGTCTAGCGGGCTCTGGGGCCAACGTCCTGACTTTC. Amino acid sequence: CASSLAFGLAGSGANVLTF.

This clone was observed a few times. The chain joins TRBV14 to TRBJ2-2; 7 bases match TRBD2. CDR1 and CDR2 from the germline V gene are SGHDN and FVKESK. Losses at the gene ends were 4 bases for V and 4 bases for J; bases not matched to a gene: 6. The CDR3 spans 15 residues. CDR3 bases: TGTGCCAGCAGCCGGAGGGGAGGGGCCACCGGGGAGCTGTTTTTT. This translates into CASSRRGGATGELFF.

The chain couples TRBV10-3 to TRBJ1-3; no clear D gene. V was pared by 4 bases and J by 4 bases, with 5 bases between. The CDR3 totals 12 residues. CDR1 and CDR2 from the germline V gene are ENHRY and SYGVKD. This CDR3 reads CAISVFGNTIYF. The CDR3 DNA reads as TGTGCCATCAGTGTGTTCGGAAACACCATATATTTT.

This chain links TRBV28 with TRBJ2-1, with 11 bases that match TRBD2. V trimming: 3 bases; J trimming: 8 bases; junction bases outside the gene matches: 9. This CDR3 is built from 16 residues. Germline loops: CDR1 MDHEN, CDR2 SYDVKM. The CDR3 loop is CASSFAVAGGYHEQFF. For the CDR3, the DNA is TGTGCCAGCAGTTTCGCTGTAGCGGGAGGGTATCATGAGCAGTTCTTC. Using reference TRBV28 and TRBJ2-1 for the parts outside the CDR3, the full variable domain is DVKVTQSSRYLVKRTGEKVFLECVQDMDHENMFWYRQDPGLGLRLIYFSYDVKMKEKGDIPEGYSVSREKKERFSLILESASTNQTSMYLCASSFAVAGGYHEQFFGPGTRLTVL.

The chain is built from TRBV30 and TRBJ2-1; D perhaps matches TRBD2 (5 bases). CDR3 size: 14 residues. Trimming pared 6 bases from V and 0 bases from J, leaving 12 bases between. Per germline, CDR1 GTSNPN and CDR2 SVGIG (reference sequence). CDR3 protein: CACLGLYSYNEQFF. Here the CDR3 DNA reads TGTGCCTGCCTTGGACTCTACTCCTACAATGAGCAGTTCTTC.

CDR3 loop: CASSPGLDQETQYF. The CDR3 DNA follows: TGTGCCAGCTCACCGGGACTAGACCAAGAGACCCAGTACTTC. The chain uses TRBV18 and TRBJ2-5, with TRBD2 identical over 8 bases. CDR1 KGHSH and CDR2 LQKENI come from the germline V gene. Unmatched junction bases numbered 0, after V lost 3 bases and J lost 0 bases. The CDR3 contains 14 residues.

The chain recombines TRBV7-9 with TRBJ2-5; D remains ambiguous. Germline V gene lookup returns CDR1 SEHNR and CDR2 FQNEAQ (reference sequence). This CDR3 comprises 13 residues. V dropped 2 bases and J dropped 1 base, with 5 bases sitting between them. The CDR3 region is CASSLMPQETQYF. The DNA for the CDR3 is TGTGCCAGCAGCTTAATGCCCCAAGAGACCCAGTACTTC.

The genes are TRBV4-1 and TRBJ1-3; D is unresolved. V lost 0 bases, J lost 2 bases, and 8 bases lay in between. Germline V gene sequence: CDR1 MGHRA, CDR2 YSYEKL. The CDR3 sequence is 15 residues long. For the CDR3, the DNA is TGCGCCAGCAGCCAAGATTACCCGCCTGGAAACACCATATATTTT. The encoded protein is CASSQDYPPGNTIYF.

This CDR3 is CAWSGVVGAAGTLYEQYF. The CDR3 DNA is TGTGCCTGGAGTGGGGTGGTTGGGGCCGCGGGGACGTTATACGAGCAGTACTTC. The chain couples TRBV30 to TRBJ2-7, with D perhaps TRBD2 (6 bases). This CDR3 is 18 amino acids long. With 1 base removed from V and 4 bases from J, the gap between germline ends came to 26 bases. In germline, CDR1 is GTSNPN, CDR2 SVGIG (reference sequence).

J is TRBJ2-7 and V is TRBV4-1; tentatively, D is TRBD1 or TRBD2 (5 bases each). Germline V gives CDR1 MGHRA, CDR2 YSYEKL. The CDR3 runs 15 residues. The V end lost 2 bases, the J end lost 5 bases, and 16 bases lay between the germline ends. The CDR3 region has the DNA TGCGCCAGCAGCCAATCGCCGGGACGCCAAGACGAGCAGTACTTC. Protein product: CASSQSPGRQDEQYF.

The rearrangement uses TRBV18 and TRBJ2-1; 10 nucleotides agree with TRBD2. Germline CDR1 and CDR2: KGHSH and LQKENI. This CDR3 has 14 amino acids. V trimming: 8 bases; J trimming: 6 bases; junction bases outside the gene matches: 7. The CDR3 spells CASVLAGEGNEQFF. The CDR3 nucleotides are TGTGCCAGCGTTCTAGCGGGAGAGGGCAATGAGCAGTTCTTC. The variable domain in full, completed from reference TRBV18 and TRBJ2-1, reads NAGVMQNPRHLVRRRGQEARLRCSPMKGHSHVYWYRQLPEEGLKFMVYLQKENIIDESGMPKERFSAEFPKEGPSILRIQQVVRGDSAAYFCASVLAGEGNEQFFGPGTRLTVL.

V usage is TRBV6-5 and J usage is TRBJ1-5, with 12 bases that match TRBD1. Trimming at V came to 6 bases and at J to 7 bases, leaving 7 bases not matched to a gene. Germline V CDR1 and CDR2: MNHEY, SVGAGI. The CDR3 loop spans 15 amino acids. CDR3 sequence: CASRAGQGAQQPQHF. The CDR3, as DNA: TGTGCCAGCAGAGCGGGACAGGGGGCACAACAGCCCCAGCATTTT.

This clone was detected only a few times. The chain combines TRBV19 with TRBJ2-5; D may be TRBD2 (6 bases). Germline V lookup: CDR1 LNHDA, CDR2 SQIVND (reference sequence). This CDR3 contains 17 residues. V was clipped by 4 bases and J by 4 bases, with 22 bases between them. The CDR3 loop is CASSTGERGRSRETQYF. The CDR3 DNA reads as TGTGCCAGTAGTACGGGGGAGAGAGGGAGGAGTCGAGAGACCCAGTACTTC.

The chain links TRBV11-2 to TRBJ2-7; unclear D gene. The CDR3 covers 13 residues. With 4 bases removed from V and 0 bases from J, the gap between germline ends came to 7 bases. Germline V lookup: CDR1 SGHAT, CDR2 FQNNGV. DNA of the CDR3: TGTGCCAGCAGCTCGATTAGCTCCTACGAGCAGTACTTC. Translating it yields CASSSISSYEQYF. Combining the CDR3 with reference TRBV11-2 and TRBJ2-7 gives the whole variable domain EAGVAQSPRYKIIEKRQSVAFWCNPISGHATLYWYQQILGQGPKLLIQFQNNGVVDDSQLPKDRFSAERLKGVDSTLKIQPAKLEDSAVYLCASSSISSYEQYFGPGTRLTVT.